Shown below are 22 T cell receptor beta chains from a single sample sequenced in a study of shared clonotypes between healthy human individuals. In the naive CD8 group, cells lacked CD45RO and were positively selected for CCR7, so terminally differentiated effector memory CD45RA+ cells were left out. Assay: immunoSEQ multiplex PCR; the TCRdb copy retains only in-frame clones and omits some. The table records about 800,000 clones, approximately 97% of them present only once. The sample comprised naive CD8+ T cells sorted from blood. These receptors originate from a man between 25 and 39 years old in good health.

The V and J genes are TRBV7-9 and TRBJ2-3, with TRBD1 as a possible D gene (6 bases). Germline V gene lookup returns CDR1 SEHNR and CDR2 FQNEAQ (reference sequence). The CDR3 spans 16 residues. Trimming left V 10 bases short and J 1 base short, with 21 bases between. CDR3 DNA sequence: TGTGCCAACCTACCAGTTGAGGCAGGGGGCACAGATACGCAGTATTTT. Protein sequence: CANLPVEAGGTDTQYF.

V and J are TRBV15 and TRBJ2-7; no clear D. The CDR3 runs 13 residues. In germline, CDR1 is LNHNV, CDR2 YYDKDF (reference sequence). V shed 5 bases and J shed 5 bases, with 13 bases lying between them. CDR3 protein: CATSEFPRNEQYF. CDR3 DNA: TGTGCCACCAGCGAATTCCCCCGGAACGAGCAGTACTTC. Together with reference TRBV15 and TRBJ2-7, the CDR3 gives the full variable domain: DAMVIQNPRYQVTQFGKPVTLSCSQTLNHNVMYWYQQKSSQAPKLLFHYYDKDFNNEADTPDNFQSRRPNTSFCFLDIRSPGLGDTAMYLCATSEFPRNEQYFGPGTRLTVT.

J is TRBJ2-7 and V is TRBV5-1; D is uncertain. Germline-derived CDR1 and CDR2 are SGHRS and YFSETQ. V shed 0 bases and J shed 5 bases, with 12 bases lying between them. The CDR3 sequence is 14 residues long. CDR3 loop: CASSLAPNWDEQYF. CDR3 bases: TGCGCCAGCAGCTTGGCTCCAAATTGGGACGAGCAGTACTTC.

The chain is built from TRBV27 and TRBJ2-7; D remains ambiguous. This CDR3 spans 13 amino acids. CDR1 MNHEY and CDR2 SMNVEV come from the germline V gene (reference sequence). The germline V and J ends were trimmed by 6 bases and 3 bases, with 12 bases remaining between them. The DNA for the CDR3 is TGTGCCAGCAGCCAATCCGGGTACTACGAGCAGTACTTC. Residues: CASSQSGYYEQYF.

The chain employs TRBV6-1 and TRBJ2-1; D remains unclear. V was clipped by 4 bases and J by 0 bases, with 13 bases between them. This CDR3 is built from 16 residues. Germline CDR1 and CDR2: MNHNS and SASEGT. CDR3 DNA: TGTGCCAGCAGTGCCGTAAGAGGAAGCTCCTACAATGAGCAGTTCTTC. It yields the protein CASSAVRGSSYNEQFF.

The chain combines TRBV28 with TRBJ1-5; the match to TRBD1 covers 10 bases. The germline gives CDR1 MDHEN, CDR2 SYDVKM. The junction had 8 bases not matched to a gene; V was cut back by 1 base and J by 5 bases. CDR3 length equals 17 residues. The CDR3: CASSLYYGQGGDQPQHF. CDR3 coding DNA: TGTGCCAGCAGTTTATACTACGGACAGGGGGGGGATCAGCCCCAGCATTTT.

The rearrangement links TRBV14 to TRBJ2-7; TRBD2 matches at 9 bases. Germline CDR1 and CDR2: SGHDN and FVKESK. The CDR3 has 14 residues. J was trimmed by 6 bases and V by 5 bases; bases with no gene match: 8. CDR3 sequence reads: CASSFPGTSREQYF. CDR3 coding DNA: TGTGCCAGCAGCTTTCCCGGGACTAGCCGCGAGCAGTACTTC.

The rearrangement joins TRBV28 to TRBJ2-7, with a tentative D call TRBD2 (6 bases). Germline V gene sequence: CDR1 MDHEN, CDR2 SYDVKM. Trimming pared 5 bases from V and 5 bases from J, leaving 22 bases between. This CDR3 contains 16 residues. CDR3 amino acids: CASSRPRDLGGDEQYF. CDR3 in DNA: TGTGCCAGCAGTCGCCCGAGGGACCTGGGAGGCGACGAGCAGTACTTC.

This chain links TRBV7-9 with TRBJ2-3; possibly TRBD1 for D (6 bases). V lost 10 bases and J 7 bases, leaving 9 bases between the germline ends. From germline, CDR1 is SEHNR and CDR2 FQNEAQ (reference sequence). This CDR3 region has 10 residues. CDR3 nucleotides: TGTGCCACCCAGGGGTATACGCAGTATTTT. Its protein product is CATQGYTQYF.

The V and J genes are TRBV2 and TRBJ2-1; D is undetermined. Per germline, CDR1 SNHLY and CDR2 FYNNEI. The CDR3 sequence is 15 residues long. V lost 10 bases to trimming and J lost 0 bases, with 16 bases between them. CDR3 protein: CATVDADSSYNEQFF. CDR3 DNA sequence: TGTGCCACCGTGGATGCGGATAGCTCCTACAATGAGCAGTTCTTC.

This clone was seen just once. The chain uses TRBV5-1 and TRBJ2-7; 7 bases line up with TRBD1. The CDR3 consists of 15 residues. The junction had 7 bases not matched to a gene; V was cut back by 4 bases and J by 0 bases. Germline V lookup: CDR1 SGHRS, CDR2 YFSETQ. For the CDR3, the DNA is TGCGCCAGCAGCCCCCCACGGGACAGCTCCTACGAGCAGTACTTC. This translates into CASSPPRDSSYEQYF.

This chain uses TRBV7-9 with TRBJ2-7; D uncertain. The germline V gene has CDR1 SEHNR and CDR2 FQNEAQ (reference sequence). The CDR3 totals 15 residues. The V and J ends lost 4 bases and 5 bases respectively, with 18 bases between them. Here the CDR3 DNA reads TGTGCCAGCAGCTCGTATGCGCCACCTCTTGACGAGCAGTACTTC. Residues: CASSSYAPPLDEQYF.

CDR3 bases: TGTGCCAGCAGCCCGAGGGACCTTTTTGGGAACAATGAGCAGTTCTTC. Translation gives CASSPRDLFGNNEQFF. This chain uses TRBV11-2 with TRBJ2-1, with D possibly called TRBD1 or TRBD2 (5 bases each). The CDR3 length is 16 residues. Germline values: CDR1 SGHAT, CDR2 FQNNGV. The germline V and J ends were trimmed by 5 bases and 5 bases, with 19 bases remaining between them.

The J gene is TRBJ2-1, the V gene TRBV27; 7 bases agree with TRBD1. With V trimmed by 3 bases and J by 8 bases, 13 bases remained unmatched. Looked up from germline, CDR1 is MNHEY and CDR2 is SMNVEV (reference sequence). The length of the CDR3 is 16 residues. The chain's CDR3 is CASSFPGRQGKDEQFF. As DNA, the CDR3 is TGTGCCAGCAGTTTCCCAGGACGACAGGGTAAGGATGAGCAGTTCTTC.

The CDR3 region is CASSDPDREGIEQFF. CDR3 nucleotides: TGTGCCAGCAGCGACCCGGACAGGGAAGGGATTGAGCAGTTCTTC. V and J are TRBV13 and TRBJ2-1; 8 bases map to TRBD1. Losses at the gene ends were 5 bases for V and 9 bases for J; bases not matched to a gene: 12. Germline CDR1 and CDR2: PRHDT and FYEKMQ (reference sequence). The CDR3 has 15 amino acids.

This clone was seen only a few times. V gene TRBV15 combines with J gene TRBJ1-5; tentative D call: TRBD1 (6 bases). CDR1 is LNHNV and CDR2 is YYDKDF in the germline V gene (reference sequence). Trimming took 3 bases from V and 5 from J, leaving 17 bases between them. This CDR3 is 16 amino acids long. CDR3 nucleotides: TGTGCCACCAGCAGCCTCCCAGGGGAATTGGATCAGCCCCAGCATTTT. Translated, it gives CATSSLPGELDQPQHF.

The gene calls are TRBV7-9 and TRBJ2-4, with D tentatively TRBD1 or TRBD2 (6 bases each). The CDR3 has 14 amino acids. Looked up from germline, CDR1 is SEHNR and CDR2 is FQNEAQ (reference sequence). Trimming removed 1 base from V and 7 bases from J, with 11 bases in between. The chain's CDR3 is CASSLDIGGNIQYF. The CDR3 nucleotides are TGTGCCAGCAGCTTAGATATAGGGGGGAACATTCAGTACTTC. The full variable domain, its missing parts supplied by reference TRBV7-9 and TRBJ2-4, is DTGVSQNPRHKITKRGQNVTFRCDPISEHNRLYWYRQTLGQGPEFLTYFQNEAQLEKSRLLSDRFSAERPKGSFSTLEIQRTEQGDSAMYLCASSLDIGGNIQYFGAGTRLSVL.

The rearrangement uses TRBV28 and TRBJ1-1; TRBD1 is a possible D gene (6 bases). Germline assignment: CDR1 MDHEN and CDR2 SYDVKM. CDR3 size: 14 residues. V lost 2 bases to trimming and J lost 5 bases, with 12 bases between them. CDR3 amino acids: CASSLDGGRTEAFF. For the CDR3, the DNA is TGTGCCAGCAGTTTAGACGGGGGCCGGACTGAAGCTTTCTTT.

The V call is TRBV7-9, the J call TRBJ2-3; D gene ambiguous. V lost 2 bases, J lost 0 bases, and 9 bases lay in between. The CDR3 is 15 amino acids. Germline V gene data show CDR1 as SEHNR and CDR2 as FQNEAQ (reference sequence). CDR3 residues: CASSLSEKSTDTQYF. Here the CDR3 DNA reads TGTGCCAGCAGCTTATCTGAAAAGAGCACAGATACGCAGTATTTT. The full variable domain, in which reference TRBV7-9 and TRBJ2-3 provide the parts outside the CDR3, is DTGVSQNPRHKITKRGQNVTFRCDPISEHNRLYWYRQTLGQGPEFLTYFQNEAQLEKSRLLSDRFSAERPKGSFSTLEIQRTEQGDSAMYLCASSLSEKSTDTQYFGPGTRLTVL.

Of note for this clone: The sample carries other DNA sequences with the same CDR3. As DNA, the CDR3 is TGTGCCAGCAGTGGAAGGAGATACGAGCAGTACTTC. Protein sequence: CASSGRRYEQYF. This chain connects TRBV2 to TRBJ2-7; no clear D. Germline assignment: CDR1 SNHLY and CDR2 FYNNEI. The CDR3 is 12 residues long. The germline V and J ends were trimmed by 4 bases and 4 bases, with 8 bases remaining between them.

The V and J genes are TRBV5-1 and TRBJ2-1; D is undetermined. Germline CDR1 SGHRS, CDR2 YFSETQ. CDR3 length: 14 amino acids. V was shortened by 2 bases and J by 6 bases, with 12 bases between the two germline ends. CDR3 in amino acids: CASSLGPRVNEQFF. The CDR3 DNA is TGCGCCAGCAGCTTAGGACCTAGGGTCAATGAGCAGTTCTTC.

The gene calls are TRBV7-9 and TRBJ1-4; no clear D. Trimming took 0 bases from V and 6 from J, leaving 14 bases between them. The CDR3 has 16 amino acids. The germline V gene has CDR1 SEHNR and CDR2 FQNEAQ (reference sequence). In DNA form, the CDR3 reads TGTGCCAGCAGCTTAGCAACCGGACTGAATCATGAAAAACTGTTTTTT. Amino acids: CASSLATGLNHEKLFF.